What follows are 21 T cell receptor beta chains derived from one specimen sequenced in a study of cytotoxic CD8 clonotypes in ibrutinib-treated CLL. TCRdb keeps only in-frame clones here, not all; method: immunoSEQ multiplex PCR. The sample contains about 200,000 clones, around 70% of which appear only once. The sample in question was PBMCs, obtained after 12 months of ibrutinib treatment. The receptors shown here come from a human donor with chronic lymphocytic leukemia.

This sequence joins TRBV4-2 and TRBJ2-7, with a tentative D call TRBD2 (5 bases). Germline values: CDR1 LGHNA, CDR2 YNFKEQ. The CDR3 contains 15 residues. Between the trimmed V and J ends, which lost 4 bases and 4 bases, there was a span of 17 bases. Here the CDR3 DNA reads TGTGCCAGCAGCCTAGCGAACCAGCCTGATTACGAGCAGTACTTC. Its translation is CASSLANQPDYEQYF.

This clone appeared once. This chain links TRBV10-2 with TRBJ2-1, with unresolved D. The ends were cut back, 3 bases at V and 4 bases at J, with 13 bases in the middle. The CDR3 covers 15 residues. Per the germline V gene, CDR1 is WSHSY and CDR2 is SAAADI. The CDR3 region has the DNA TGCGCCAGCAGTGACTTGGCGGACCCTTACAATGAGCAGTTCTTC. Amino acids: CASSDLADPYNEQFF.

V gene TRBV9 combines with J gene TRBJ2-1, with D unclear. Trimming removed 4 bases at V and 5 bases at J, with 10 bases between. Germline V gene data show CDR1 as SGDLS and CDR2 as YYNGEE. The CDR3 is 13 residues long. CDR3 bases: TGTGCCAGCAGCCCCCTGGTCAACAATGAGCAGTTCTTC. Protein: CASSPLVNNEQFF.

V is TRBV18 and J is TRBJ2-2, with 10 nucleotides matching TRBD1. This CDR3 contains 15 residues. The germline V gene encodes CDR1 KGHSH and CDR2 LQKENI. Losses at the gene ends were 5 bases for V and 5 bases for J; bases not matched to a gene: 5. For the CDR3, the DNA is TGTGCCAGCTCAATGACAGGGGGCCGTACCGGGGAGCTGTTTTTT. As protein: CASSMTGGRTGELFF.

There are a few counts of this clone. The chain couples TRBV19 to TRBJ2-3, with 8 bases aligning to TRBD2. The CDR3 is made up of 15 amino acids. V was clipped by 5 bases and J by 6 bases; unmatched bases: 10. The V gene's germline CDR1 is LNHDA and CDR2 SQIVND (reference sequence). CDR3 in amino acids: CASSPAGAPWDTQYF. CDR3 bases: TGTGCCAGTAGTCCAGCGGGGGCCCCATGGGATACGCAGTATTTT.

The chain combines TRBV19 with TRBJ1-1; no firm D call. The CDR3 has 14 residues. Looked up from germline, CDR1 is LNHDA and CDR2 is SQIVND (reference sequence). The ends were cut back, 2 bases at V and 7 bases at J, with 14 bases in the middle. CDR3 nucleotide sequence: TGTGCCAGTAGTATAAGGCTGGGGTATAATGAAGCTTTCTTT. It encodes CASSIRLGYNEAFF.

The gene calls are TRBV19 and TRBJ1-1, with D unresolved. The CDR3 totals 15 residues. V was cut by 1 base and J by 4 bases, with 13 bases left in between. From germline, CDR1 is LNHDA and CDR2 SQIVND (reference sequence). In DNA, the CDR3 is TGTGCCAGTAGTATAGTTCAAGGGCCGGGCACTGAAGCTTTCTTT. It codes for CASSIVQGPGTEAFF. Variable domain in full (rest from reference TRBV19 and TRBJ1-1): DGGITQSPKYLFRKEGQNVTLSCEQNLNHDAMYWYRQDPGQGLRLIYYSQIVNDFQKGDIAEGYSVSREKKESFPLTVTSAQKNPTAFYLCASSIVQGPGTEAFFGQGTRLTVV.

The V gene is TRBV27, the J gene TRBJ1-2; D is perhaps TRBD1 (5 bases). CDR1 and CDR2 (germline): MNHEY, SMNVEV (reference sequence). The CDR3 is made up of 17 amino acids. V dropped 0 bases and J dropped 8 bases, with 22 bases sitting between them. The CDR3 coding sequence is TGTGCCAGCAGTTTATCAGTCAGGGCGACAGAGAAAAGGGGCTACACCTTC. This translates into CASSLSVRATEKRGYTF.

The V call is TRBV4-1, the J call TRBJ2-1, with TRBD2 matching 16 bases. CDR1 and CDR2 (germline): MGHRA, YSYEKL. This CDR3 is 16 amino acids long. With V trimmed by 4 bases and J by 10 bases, 7 bases remained unmatched. CDR3 region: CASSRGTSGGAREQFF. CDR3 coding DNA: TGCGCCAGCAGCCGAGGGACTAGCGGGGGGGCAAGGGAGCAGTTCTTC.

This chain uses TRBV5-1 with TRBJ2-7; the D call may be TRBD1 or TRBD2 (5 bases each). There are 15 residues in the CDR3. V gave up 4 bases and J gave up 1 base, with 15 bases separating them. Germline V gene lookup returns CDR1 SGHRS and CDR2 YFSETQ. CDR3 sequence reads: CASSMAEGRSYEQYF. Written as DNA, the CDR3 is TGCGCCAGCAGCATGGCCGAGGGGCGATCCTACGAGCAGTACTTC.

The genes are TRBV7-9 and TRBJ2-7, with 8 positions matching TRBD2. The CDR3 spans 13 residues. In germline, CDR1 is SEHNR, CDR2 FQNEAQ (reference sequence). With 8 bases clipped from V and 3 bases from J, the junction kept 6 bases outside the gene matches. The CDR3 sequence: CASSPGTSYEQYF. The CDR3 nucleotides read TGTGCCAGCTCCCCGGGGACTAGCTACGAGCAGTACTTC.

The rearrangement uses TRBV4-1 and TRBJ1-5; D is uncertain. Germline V CDR1 and CDR2: MGHRA, YSYEKL. V lost 5 bases to trimming and J lost 2 bases, with 13 bases between them. There are 15 residues in the CDR3. The chain's CDR3 is CASSSLGGGNQPQHF. CDR3 nucleotide sequence: TGCGCCAGCAGCTCCCTAGGCGGGGGCAATCAGCCCCAGCATTTT.

V gene TRBV2 combines with J gene TRBJ1-4; 7 positions match TRBD1. Germline values: CDR1 SNHLY, CDR2 FYNNEI. J lost 2 bases, V lost 8 bases, and 5 bases had no gene match. The CDR3 covers 14 residues. CDR3: CASVRQGTNEKLFF. CDR3 bases: TGTGCCAGCGTCCGACAGGGCACTAATGAAAAACTGTTTTTT.

This clone was detected once. This rearrangement joins TRBV7-9 to TRBJ1-1; D is unresolved. The V end was cut by 1 base, the J end by 0 bases, with 3 bases between. The CDR3 loop spans 13 amino acids. The V gene's germline CDR1 is SEHNR and CDR2 FQNEAQ (reference sequence). The CDR3 region has the DNA TGTGCCAGCAGCTTAGTCATGAACACTGAAGCTTTCTTT. Amino acid sequence: CASSLVMNTEAFF.

V is TRBV6-5 and J is TRBJ2-7; unclear D gene. The CDR3 totals 13 residues. Looked up from germline, CDR1 is MNHEY and CDR2 is SVGAGI. Trimming removed 1 base at V and 5 bases at J, with 9 bases between. CDR3 in amino acids: CASSYFQKDEQYF. The DNA of the CDR3 is TGTGCCAGCAGTTACTTTCAGAAGGACGAGCAGTACTTC.

This clone was counted between two and nine times. V and J are TRBV5-1 and TRBJ1-3; TRBD1 matches 12 bases. There are 14 residues in the CDR3. Germline V gives CDR1 SGHRS, CDR2 YFSETQ. J was trimmed by 6 bases and V by 4 bases; bases with no gene match: 2. The CDR3 sequence is CASSVGQGANTIYF. For the CDR3, the DNA is TGCGCCAGCAGCGTGGGACAGGGGGCAAACACCATATATTTT.

This clone appeared a few times. This chain joins TRBV7-9 and TRBJ1-6; tentatively, D is TRBD1 (6 bases). The CDR3 length is 15 residues. The V end lost 6 bases, the J end lost 6 bases, and 15 bases lay between the germline ends. In germline, CDR1 is SEHNR, CDR2 FQNEAQ (reference sequence). This CDR3 reads CASSLGQSPNSPLHF. The CDR3 DNA follows: TGTGCCAGCAGTCTCGGACAGAGCCCTAATTCACCCCTCCACTTT.

The chain carries TRBV29-1 and TRBJ2-7; 9 bases line up with TRBD2. Per germline, CDR1 SQVTM and CDR2 ANQGSEA. J gave up 5 bases and V 7 bases, and 9 bases lay outside the gene matches. The CDR3 extends over 13 amino acids. The CDR3 nucleotides read TGCAGCGCGCGACTAGCGGAGGGCCACGAGCAGTACTTC. Protein sequence: CSARLAEGHEQYF.

V gene TRBV27 combines with J gene TRBJ2-7; D gene uncertain. In germline, CDR1 is MNHEY, CDR2 SMNVEV (reference sequence). V lost 4 bases, J lost 2 bases, and 6 bases lay in between. The CDR3 covers 12 residues. The CDR3 protein is CASSSTAYEQYF. The CDR3 DNA follows: TGTGCCAGCAGTTCCACGGCCTACGAGCAGTACTTC.

This clone was found a few times. The V gene is TRBV9, the J gene TRBJ2-3; 7 bases line up with TRBD2. CDR1 is SGDLS, CDR2 YYNGEE, per germline. The CDR3 is 16 residues long. The trim removed 6 bases at V and 2 bases at J, leaving 12 bases unmatched. The DNA for the CDR3 is TGTGCCAGCACTTTATGGGCGGGGGTCAACACAGATACGCAGTATTTT. This translates into CASTLWAGVNTDTQYF.

This sequence joins TRBV7-8 and TRBJ1-3; possibly TRBD1 for D (6 bases). Germline V gives CDR1 SGHVS, CDR2 FQNEAQ. The V end lost 4 bases, the J end lost 0 bases, and 10 bases lay between the germline ends. This CDR3 comprises 15 residues. This CDR3 reads CASSWPGASGNTIYF. As DNA, the CDR3 is TGTGCCAGCAGCTGGCCAGGGGCCTCTGGAAACACCATATATTTT.